This entry describes one T cell receptor (beta chain). Its specificity is not known. The germline gives CDR1 MGHRA, CDR2 YSYEKL. The CDR3 loop spans 17 amino acids. V gave up 4 bases and J gave up 3 bases, with 22 bases separating them. Four PCR rounds used nested alpha and beta constant region primers plus the SP2 primer. Blood and skin TCR RNA was reverse transcribed with alpha and beta constant primers. TCRdb recomputed calls from the 5' RACE reads with MiXCR, one row per CDR3 protein. The table has about 59,000 distinct CDR3 sequences, 6.5% to 9% seen once; the top ten hold 15% to 20%. This sample is part of a study of naive and memory T cell subsets. Regarding the study as a whole: The RNA method is potentially sensitive to activation and differentiation changes.

A UMI-containing oligonucleotide was joined by 3' ligation to the TCR cDNA template. Whole-blood samples were 2 to 3 ml of peripheral blood from healthy adult volunteers. Cells were not sorted; total RNA input targeted 1 to 1000 ng. This clonotype originated in a female donor in good health. The chain employs TRBV4-1 and TRBJ2-7, with D perhaps matching TRBD1 or TRBD2 (6 bases each). The CDR3 DNA reads TGCGCCAGCAGCCCCAATCTCTCGCGGGACACCTACTACGAGCAGTACTTC. It yields the protein CASSPNLSRDTYYEQYF.